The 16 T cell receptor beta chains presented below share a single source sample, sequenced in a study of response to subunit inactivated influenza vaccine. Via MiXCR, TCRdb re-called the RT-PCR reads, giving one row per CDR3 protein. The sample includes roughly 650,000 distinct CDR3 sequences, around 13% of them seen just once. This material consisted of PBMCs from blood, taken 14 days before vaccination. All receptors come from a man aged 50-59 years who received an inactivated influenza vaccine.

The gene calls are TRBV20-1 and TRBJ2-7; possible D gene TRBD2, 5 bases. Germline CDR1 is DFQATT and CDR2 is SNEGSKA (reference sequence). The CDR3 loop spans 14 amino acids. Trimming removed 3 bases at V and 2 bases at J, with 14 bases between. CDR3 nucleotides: TGCAGTGCTAGCGAGTTCGGGGTAGCCTACGAGCAGTACTTC. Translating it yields CSASEFGVAYEQYF.

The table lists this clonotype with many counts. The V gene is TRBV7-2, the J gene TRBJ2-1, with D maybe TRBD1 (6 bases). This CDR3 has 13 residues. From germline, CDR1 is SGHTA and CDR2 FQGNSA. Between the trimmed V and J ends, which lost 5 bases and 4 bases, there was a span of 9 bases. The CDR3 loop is CASSTTGYNEQFF. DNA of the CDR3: TGTGCCAGCAGCACTACAGGGTACAATGAGCAGTTCTTC.

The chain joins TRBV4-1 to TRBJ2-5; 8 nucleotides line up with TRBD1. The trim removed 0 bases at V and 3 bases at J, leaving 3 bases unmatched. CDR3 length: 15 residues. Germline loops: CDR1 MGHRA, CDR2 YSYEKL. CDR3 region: CASSQEKTGEETQYF. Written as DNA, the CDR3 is TGCGCCAGCAGCCAAGAGAAGACAGGGGAAGAGACCCAGTACTTC.

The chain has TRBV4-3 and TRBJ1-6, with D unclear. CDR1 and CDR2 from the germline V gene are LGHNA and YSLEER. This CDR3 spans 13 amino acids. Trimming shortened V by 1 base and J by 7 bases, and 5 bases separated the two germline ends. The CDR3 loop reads CASSQGWNSPLHF. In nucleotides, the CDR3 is TGCGCCAGCAGCCAAGGGTGGAATTCACCCCTCCACTTT.

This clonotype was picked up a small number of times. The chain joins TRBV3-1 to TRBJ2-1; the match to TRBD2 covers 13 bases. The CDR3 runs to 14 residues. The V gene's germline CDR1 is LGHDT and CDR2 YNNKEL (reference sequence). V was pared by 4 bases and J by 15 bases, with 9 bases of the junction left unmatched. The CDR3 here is CASSPGLAGVVLFF. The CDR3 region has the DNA TGTGCCAGCAGCCCAGGACTAGCGGGAGTGGTACTGTTCTTC.

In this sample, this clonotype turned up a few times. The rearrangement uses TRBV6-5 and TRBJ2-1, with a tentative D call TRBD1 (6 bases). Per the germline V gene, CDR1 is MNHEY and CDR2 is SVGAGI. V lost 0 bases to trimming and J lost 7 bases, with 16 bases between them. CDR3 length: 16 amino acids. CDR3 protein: CASSYSSGAVWNEQFF. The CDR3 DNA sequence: TGTGCCAGCAGTTACTCGTCAGGGGCCGTGTGGAATGAGCAGTTCTTC.

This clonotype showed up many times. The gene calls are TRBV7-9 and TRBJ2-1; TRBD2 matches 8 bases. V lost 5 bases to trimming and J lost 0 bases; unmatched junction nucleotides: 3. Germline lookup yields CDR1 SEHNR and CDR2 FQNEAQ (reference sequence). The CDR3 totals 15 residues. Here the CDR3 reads CASSKLAASYNEQFF. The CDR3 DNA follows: TGTGCCAGCAGCAAACTAGCGGCCTCCTACAATGAGCAGTTCTTC.

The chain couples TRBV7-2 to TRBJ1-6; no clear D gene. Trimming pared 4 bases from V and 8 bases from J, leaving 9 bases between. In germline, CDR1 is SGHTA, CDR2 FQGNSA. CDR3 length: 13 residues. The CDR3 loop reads CASSSGNDSPLHF. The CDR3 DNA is TGTGCCAGCAGCTCCGGTAACGATTCACCCCTCCACTTT.

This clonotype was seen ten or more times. The CDR3 loop reads CSVYLAGGPGTQYF. The CDR3 coding sequence is TGCAGCGTTTATTTAGCGGGAGGGCCGGGTACGCAGTATTTT. The V and J genes are TRBV29-1 and TRBJ2-3; 11 bases match TRBD2. Germline V gene lookup returns CDR1 SQVTM and CDR2 ANQGSEA. J gave up 8 bases and V 5 bases, and 9 bases lay outside the gene matches. This CDR3 has 14 residues.

This chain's CDR3 is CSATGVAGYTF. Here the CDR3 DNA reads TGCAGTGCCACAGGGGTCGCTGGCTACACCTTC. The V gene is TRBV20-1, the J gene TRBJ1-2; 7 bases align to TRBD1. With V trimmed by 6 bases and J by 7 bases, 5 bases remained unmatched. The CDR3 consists of 11 residues. Germline V gene sequence: CDR1 DFQATT, CDR2 SNEGSKA (reference sequence).

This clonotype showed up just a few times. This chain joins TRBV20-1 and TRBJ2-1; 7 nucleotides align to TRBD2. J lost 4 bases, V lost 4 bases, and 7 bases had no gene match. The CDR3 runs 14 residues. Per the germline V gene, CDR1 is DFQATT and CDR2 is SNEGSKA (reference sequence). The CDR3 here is CSATTSATYNEQFF. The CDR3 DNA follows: TGCAGTGCTACTACTAGCGCGACGTACAATGAGCAGTTCTTC.

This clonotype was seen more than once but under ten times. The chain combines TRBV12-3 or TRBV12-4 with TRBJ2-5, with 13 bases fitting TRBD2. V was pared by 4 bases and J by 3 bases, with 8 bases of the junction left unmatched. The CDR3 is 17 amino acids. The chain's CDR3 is CASSWTSGGLGKETQYF. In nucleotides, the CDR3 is TGTGCCAGCAGTTGGACTAGCGGGGGCCTAGGGAAAGAGACCCAGTACTTC.

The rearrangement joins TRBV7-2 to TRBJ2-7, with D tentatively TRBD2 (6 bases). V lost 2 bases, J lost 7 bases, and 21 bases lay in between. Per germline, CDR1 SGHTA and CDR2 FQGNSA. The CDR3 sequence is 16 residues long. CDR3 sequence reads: CASSLNTERAPREQYF. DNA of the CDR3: TGTGCCAGCAGCTTAAATACGGAGCGGGCCCCTAGGGAGCAGTACTTC.

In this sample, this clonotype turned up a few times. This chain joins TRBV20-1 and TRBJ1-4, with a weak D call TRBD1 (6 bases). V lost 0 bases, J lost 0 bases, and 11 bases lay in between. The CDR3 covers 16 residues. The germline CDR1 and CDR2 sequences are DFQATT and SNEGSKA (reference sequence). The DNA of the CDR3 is TGCAGTGCTAGAGACCCACGGACAGCAACTAATGAAAAACTGTTTTTT. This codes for CSARDPRTATNEKLFF.

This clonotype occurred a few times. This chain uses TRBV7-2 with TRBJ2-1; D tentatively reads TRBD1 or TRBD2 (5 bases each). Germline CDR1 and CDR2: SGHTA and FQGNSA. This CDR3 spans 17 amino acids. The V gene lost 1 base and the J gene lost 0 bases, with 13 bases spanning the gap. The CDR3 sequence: CASSLGGKRSSYNEQFF. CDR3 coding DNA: TGTGCCAGCAGCTTAGGGGGGAAGAGGTCCTCCTACAATGAGCAGTTCTTC. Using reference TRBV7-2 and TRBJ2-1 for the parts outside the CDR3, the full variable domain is GAGVSQSPSNKVTEKGKDVELRCDPISGHTALYWYRQSLGQGLEFLIYFQGNSAPDKSGLPSDRFSAERTGGSVSTLTIQRTQQEDSAVYLCASSLGGKRSSYNEQFFGPGTRLTVL.

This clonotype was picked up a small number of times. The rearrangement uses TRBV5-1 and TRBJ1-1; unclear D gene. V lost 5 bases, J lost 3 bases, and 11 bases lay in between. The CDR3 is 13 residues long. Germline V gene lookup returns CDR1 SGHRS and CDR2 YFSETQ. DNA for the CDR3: TGCGCCAGCAGTCCGGACGGGGACACTGAAGCTTTCTTT. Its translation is CASSPDGDTEAFF.